This T cell receptor (beta chain) was documented in a study of patients and donors after allogeneic stem cell transplantation. TCRdb ran MiXCR on the RT-PCR reads and lists one entry per CDR3 protein. The table lists about a million distinct CDR3 sequences, about a sixth of them singletons. This clonotype was recorded a few times. This CDR3 spans 16 amino acids. J is TRBJ1-5 and V is TRBV21-1. TRBV21-1 is a known pseudogene. The sequence was collected from a human donor who was either an allogeneic HSCT recipient or a stem cell or donor lymphocyte infusion donor (not recorded which). It is not recorded whose cells these are; they may come from a transplant donor. Sequencing used blood, either unsorted or a sorted T cell fraction (not recorded which). DNA of the CDR3: TGTGCCAGCAGCAAAGCGCGCCAGCAAAGCAATCAGCCCCAGCATTTT. It encodes CASSKARQQSNQPQHF.